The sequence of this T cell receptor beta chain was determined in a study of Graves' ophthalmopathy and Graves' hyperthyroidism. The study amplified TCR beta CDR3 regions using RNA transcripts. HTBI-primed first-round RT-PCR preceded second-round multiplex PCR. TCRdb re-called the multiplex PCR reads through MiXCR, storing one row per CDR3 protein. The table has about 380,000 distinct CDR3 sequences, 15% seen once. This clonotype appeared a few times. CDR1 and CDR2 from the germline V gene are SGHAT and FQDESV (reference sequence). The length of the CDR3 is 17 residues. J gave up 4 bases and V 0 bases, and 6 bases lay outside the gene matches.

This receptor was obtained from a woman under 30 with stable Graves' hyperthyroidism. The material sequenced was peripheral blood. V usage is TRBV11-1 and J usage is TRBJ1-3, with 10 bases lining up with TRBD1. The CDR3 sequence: CASSLARGQGTGNTIYF. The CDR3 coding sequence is TGTGCCAGCAGCTTAGCTCGGGGACAGGGGACGGGAAACACCATATATTTT.